This entry is about one TCR beta chain. This record belongs to a study of blood T cell repertoires in COVID-19. The CDR3 covers 15 residues. CDR1 and CDR2 from the germline V gene are SNHLY and FYNNEI. Trimming shortened V by 6 bases and J by 0 bases, and 12 bases separated the two germline ends. Methods used by the authors: Reference gene primer amplification in the assay estimated nucleated cell counts. Data came from immunoSEQ multiplex PCR; TCRdb stores just in-frame clones and leaves some out. V and J calls and clone size follow that table, whereas D and trimming were derived from the DNA. The sample carries tens of thousands of clones, 90% recorded once.

The origin of this receptor is a man between 50 and 59 years old with acute or convalescent COVID-19. The chain is built from TRBV2 and TRBJ1-3; D is possibly TRBD1 (5 bases). Material for sequencing was peripheral blood. CDR3 sequence reads: CASRLGTFSGNTIYF. The CDR3 DNA follows: TGTGCCAGCAGACTAGGGACTTTCTCTGGAAACACCATATATTTT.